This T cell receptor (beta chain) was captured by sequencing in a study of CD8 T cells in ankylosing spondylitis. Findings and limits, study-wide: Earlier authors reported some of these motif variants in reactive arthritis synovial fluid and blood. A motif in TCR beta, a set of 8 or 9 highly homologous variants, appeared characteristic of ankylosing spondylitis blood.

Trimming cost V 6 bases and J 3 bases; bases outside gene matches: 6. The CDR3 length is 15 residues. In germline, CDR1 is MNHEY, CDR2 SVGEGT. Preparation of TCR beta libraries was done by quantitative 5'-RACE with molecular barcodes. TCRdb re-analysed the 5' RACE reads in MiXCR, keeping a single row per CDR3 protein. Here the sample spans 650,000 to 800,000 distinct CDR3 sequences, 19% being singletons. As concerns this clonotype: Its antigen is not known.

The source is a male donor with ankylosing spondylitis. V usage is TRBV6-2 or TRBV6-3 and J usage is TRBJ1-5, with TRBD1 matching 9 bases. The sequenced sample was blood, either unsorted or a sorted T cell fraction (not recorded which). DNA for the CDR3: TGTGCCAGCAGACCTACAGGGGGCACCAATCAGCCCCAGCATTTT. Translating it yields CASRPTGGTNQPQHF.